The sequence of this TCR beta chain was determined in a study of T cell responses to AZD1222 COVID-19 vaccine. CDR3 size: 15 residues. The germline V gene encodes CDR1 LGHDT and CDR2 YNNKEL (reference sequence). The ends lost 0 bases at V and 2 bases at J; junction bases unmatched: 2. Produced via immunoSEQ multiplex PCR; TCRdb's table is partial and in-frame only. The sample holds some 200,000 clones, 90% to 95% seen once. Study observations and caveats: No day 14 peak samples; only post-peak repertoires were characterized. Most donors were white British and more were female, and clonal diversity was possibly underestimated. Seropositive status at baseline applied to only 6 or 7 AZD1222 recipients. With dominance at 160-218 and 743-854, vaccine-associated CD4 TCRs spanned spike.

Worth noting for this clone: Its antigen is undetermined.

This receptor was taken from an adult who received the AZD1222 COVID-19 vaccine. This sequence joins TRBV3-1 (or the pseudogene TRBV3-2) and TRBJ2-5; 8 nucleotides match TRBD2. Sequences were derived from peripheral blood, sampled 28 days after the second AZD1222 dose. In nucleotides, the CDR3 is TGTGCCAGCAGCCAAGATGGCGGGGGGCAAGAGACCCAGTACTTC. As protein: CASSQDGGGQETQYF.